The 31 T cell receptor beta chains reported below all come from one sample, sequenced in a study of T cell responses to AZD1222 COVID-19 vaccine. The repertoire was sequenced with immunoSEQ multiplex PCR; TCRdb's copy has only in-frame clones and lacks some. This sample has fewer than 150,000 clones; 70% to 90% occur once, and the top ten carry roughly 4.7%. Sequenced material: peripheral blood, taken on day 0 of AZD1222 vaccination. The receptors derive from an adult in good health.

This chain joins TRBV27 and TRBJ1-2; a weak D match, TRBD1 (5 bases). Looked up from germline, CDR1 is MNHEY and CDR2 is SMNVEV (reference sequence). The CDR3 loop spans 15 amino acids. V was shortened by 5 bases and J by 3 bases, with 16 bases between the two germline ends. The CDR3 DNA is TGTGCCAGCAGTGTTAACAGGAGAATGGACTATGGCTACACCTTC. Encoded protein: CASSVNRRMDYGYTF.

The J gene is TRBJ2-7, the V gene TRBV7-2, with D uncertain. The V gene lost 1 base and the J gene lost 4 bases, with 8 bases spanning the gap. In germline, CDR1 is SGHTA, CDR2 FQGNSA. The CDR3 runs to 13 residues. The CDR3 bases are TGTGCCAGCAGCTTAGTCGACTTGTACGAGCAGTACTTC. Amino acid sequence: CASSLVDLYEQYF.

The chain combines TRBV7-9 with TRBJ2-3, with 9 bases that match TRBD2. V trimming: 0 bases; J trimming: 6 bases; junction bases outside the gene matches: 7. The germline gives CDR1 SEHNR, CDR2 FQNEAQ (reference sequence). The CDR3 sequence is 16 residues long. The CDR3 loop reads CASSLALAGPTDTQYF. CDR3 DNA sequence: TGTGCCAGCAGCTTAGCTCTAGCGGGACCAACGGATACGCAGTATTTT.

This chain connects TRBV3-1 (or the pseudogene TRBV3-2) to TRBJ2-7; TRBD1 agrees at 9 bases. CDR1 and CDR2 from the germline V gene are LGHDT and YNNKEL (reference sequence). The trim removed 3 bases at V and 5 bases at J, leaving 8 bases unmatched. This CDR3 has 15 amino acids. CDR3 in DNA: TGTGCCAGCAGCCACTACCGGGACAGGGTCGACGAGCAGTACTTC. This sequence encodes CASSHYRDRVDEQYF.

The chain employs TRBV2 and TRBJ2-1; D is perhaps TRBD1 or TRBD2 (5 bases each). The V gene's germline CDR1 is SNHLY and CDR2 FYNNEI. V gave up 8 bases and J gave up 3 bases, with 29 bases separating them. This CDR3 region has 19 residues. CDR3 region: CASFSGFGDPGPNYNEQFF. For the CDR3, the DNA is TGTGCCAGCTTTTCCGGGTTCGGAGACCCGGGACCTAACTACAATGAGCAGTTCTTC. Drawing the rest from reference TRBV2 and TRBJ2-1, the complete variable domain is EPEVTQTPSHQVTQMGQEVILRCVPISNHLYFYWYRQILGQKVEFLVSFYNNEISEKSEIFDDQFSVERPDGSNFTLKIRSTKLEDSAMYFCASFSGFGDPGPNYNEQFFGPGTRLTVL.

The chain has TRBV2 and TRBJ1-6; TRBD1 matches at 9 bases. The trim removed 9 bases at V and 7 bases at J, leaving 10 bases unmatched. The CDR3 runs 15 residues. Germline lookup yields CDR1 SNHLY and CDR2 FYNNEI. CDR3: CARERTGDGNSPLHF. The CDR3 nucleotides are TGTGCCAGGGAAAGGACAGGGGATGGGAATTCACCCCTCCACTTT.

This chain connects TRBV11-2 to TRBJ1-1; unclear D gene. This CDR3 has 15 residues. The ends were cut back, 5 bases at V and 0 bases at J, with 13 bases in the middle. CDR1 is SGHAT, CDR2 FQNNGV, per germline. This CDR3 reads CASSPGPILNTEAFF. The CDR3 DNA reads as TGTGCCAGCAGCCCAGGACCGATTTTGAACACTGAAGCTTTCTTT. Variable domain in full (rest from reference TRBV11-2 and TRBJ1-1): EAGVAQSPRYKIIEKRQSVAFWCNPISGHATLYWYQQILGQGPKLLIQFQNNGVVDDSQLPKDRFSAERLKGVDSTLKIQPAKLEDSAVYLCASSPGPILNTEAFFGQGTRLTVV.

The chain couples TRBV5-1 to TRBJ1-1, with D possibly TRBD1 on 6 matching bases. The V end lost 3 bases, the J end lost 5 bases, and 23 bases lay between the germline ends. Germline lookup yields CDR1 SGHRS and CDR2 YFSETQ. The length of the CDR3 is 17 residues. CDR3 region: CASSSDVIGQGKTEAFF. For the CDR3, the DNA is TGCGCCAGCAGCTCGGACGTAATTGGCCAGGGGAAAACTGAAGCTTTCTTT.

The rearrangement links TRBV11-2 to TRBJ1-2; 7 positions agree with TRBD1. The V segment lost 5 bases and the J segment 6 bases; nucleotides outside the gene matches: 12. Per germline, CDR1 SGHAT and CDR2 FQNNGV. The length of the CDR3 is 15 residues. The CDR3 spells CASSRAAGGGNGYTF. As DNA, the CDR3 is TGTGCCAGCAGCCGTGCGGCAGGGGGAGGAAATGGCTACACCTTC.

The chain recombines TRBV27 with TRBJ1-5, with D unclear. This CDR3 contains 15 residues. The germline V and J ends were trimmed by 6 bases and 1 base, with 13 bases remaining between them. Germline V gene data show CDR1 as MNHEY and CDR2 as SMNVEV (reference sequence). CDR3: CASREGQISNQPQHF. The DNA for the CDR3 is TGTGCCAGCAGAGAGGGTCAGATCAGCAATCAGCCCCAGCATTTT.

The gene calls are TRBV5-6 and TRBJ1-1, with no clear D. The CDR3 length is 14 residues. Germline V CDR1 and CDR2: SGHDT, YYEEEE. Trimming stripped 0 bases from V and 5 bases from J, with 11 bases between. The CDR3 here is CASSLGGLGTEAFF. As DNA, the CDR3 is TGTGCCAGCAGCTTGGGAGGGCTCGGTACTGAAGCTTTCTTT.

This sequence joins TRBV27 and TRBJ1-3, with 7 positions matching TRBD1. CDR3 length: 18 residues. Looked up from germline, CDR1 is MNHEY and CDR2 is SMNVEV (reference sequence). Trimming at V came to 5 bases and at J to 6 bases, leaving 19 bases not matched to a gene. The CDR3 here is CASSPLFSPGTVKNTIYF. The CDR3 nucleotides are TGTGCCAGCAGTCCCTTATTTTCTCCCGGGACAGTAAAAAACACCATATATTTT.

The chain is built from TRBV9 and TRBJ2-1; 8 positions agree with TRBD1. V lost 0 bases to trimming and J lost 6 bases; unmatched junction nucleotides: 5. The CDR3 is made up of 15 amino acids. CDR1 is SGDLS and CDR2 is YYNGEE in the germline V gene. CDR3 coding DNA: TGTGCCAGCAGCGTAGGGACAGGGACCCCCAATGAGCAGTTCTTC. Its translation: CASSVGTGTPNEQFF.

This clone was seen once. The chain couples TRBV5-1 to TRBJ2-7; 9 bases map to TRBD2. The CDR3 spans 14 residues. Per germline, CDR1 SGHRS and CDR2 YFSETQ. With V trimmed by 2 bases and J by 3 bases, 3 bases remained unmatched. CDR3 region: CASSFLAGDYEQYF. CDR3 sequence (DNA): TGCGCCAGCAGCTTCTTAGCGGGGGACTACGAGCAGTACTTC.

The chain joins TRBV13 to TRBJ2-1, with TRBD2 as a possible D gene (6 bases). The CDR3 is 14 amino acids. Trimming stripped 6 bases from V and 3 bases from J, with 12 bases between. Germline V CDR1 and CDR2: PRHDT, FYEKMQ (reference sequence). This chain's CDR3 is CASREMGGYNEQFF. The DNA for the CDR3 is TGTGCCAGCAGGGAAATGGGGGGCTACAATGAGCAGTTCTTC.

The chain links TRBV4-1 to TRBJ2-6; the match to TRBD1 covers 7 bases. The CDR3 has 19 residues. Per germline, CDR1 MGHRA and CDR2 YSYEKL. Trimming at V came to 8 bases and at J to 0 bases, leaving 16 bases not matched to a gene. CDR3 sequence (DNA): TGCGCCAGCTCTAGACAGGGTCCCCCCCATTACTCTGGGGCCAACGTCCTGACTTTC. Encoded protein: CASSRQGPPHYSGANVLTF.

This chain joins TRBV25-1 and TRBJ2-1; TRBD2 agrees at 9 bases. Looked up from germline, CDR1 is MGHDK and CDR2 is SYGVNS. The CDR3 covers 14 residues. The V segment lost 8 bases and the J segment 0 bases; nucleotides outside the gene matches: 2. DNA of the CDR3: TGTGCCAGCCTTAGCGGGAGCTCCTACAATGAGCAGTTCTTC. Translation gives CASLSGSSYNEQFF.

The chain joins TRBV5-6 to TRBJ1-5, with 9 bases fitting TRBD1. V shed 4 bases and J 1 base; nucleotides not matched to a gene: 6. Per the germline V gene, CDR1 is SGHDT and CDR2 is YYEEEE. The CDR3 has 16 residues. The CDR3 DNA reads TGTGCCAGCAGCCAACAGGGGGCCCGGAGCAATCAGCCCCAGCATTTT. It is translated as CASSQQGARSNQPQHF.

The J gene is TRBJ1-6, the V gene TRBV5-6; a possible D gene is TRBD1 (6 bases). This CDR3 is built from 13 residues. In germline, CDR1 is SGHDT, CDR2 YYEEEE. Trimming left V 5 bases short and J 6 bases short, with 9 bases between. Written as DNA, the CDR3 is TGTGCCAGCAGAGGACAGTTTAATTCACCCCTCCACTTT. It encodes CASRGQFNSPLHF.

The genes are TRBV6-2 or TRBV6-3 and TRBJ2-7; 10 bases agree with TRBD1. The CDR3 covers 14 residues. In germline, CDR1 is MNHEY, CDR2 SVGEGT. The V segment lost 6 bases and the J segment 2 bases; nucleotides outside the gene matches: 4. The DNA for the CDR3 is TGTGCCAGCAGACCTGGGACAGGGGCCTACGAGCAGTACTTC. Its translation: CASRPGTGAYEQYF.

This chain links TRBV15 with TRBJ1-2; no clear D gene. The CDR3 is made up of 15 amino acids. Germline-derived CDR1 and CDR2 are LNHNV and YYDKDF (reference sequence). V gave up 1 base and J gave up 1 base, with 10 bases separating them. CDR3 DNA: TGTGCCACCAGCAGAGGAGGACTCTATAACTATGGCTACACCTTC. This encodes CATSRGGLYNYGYTF.

This chain links TRBV6-5 with TRBJ1-5; D is undetermined. CDR1 is MNHEY, CDR2 SVGAGI, per germline. Trimming took 6 bases from V and 0 from J, leaving 12 bases between them. There are 15 residues in the CDR3. The CDR3 loop is CASSPIGNSNQPQHF. CDR3 bases: TGTGCCAGCAGCCCCATCGGGAATAGCAATCAGCCCCAGCATTTT.

This clone occurred a few times. The V gene is TRBV7-9, the J gene TRBJ1-2, with 8 bases matching TRBD1. V lost 0 bases to trimming and J lost 4 bases; unmatched junction nucleotides: 7. Germline CDR1 is SEHNR and CDR2 is FQNEAQ (reference sequence). The CDR3 consists of 16 residues. The CDR3 DNA reads TGTGCCAGCAGCTTAGCGGTGGTGACAGGGGCCTATGGCTACACCTTC. Encoded protein: CASSLAVVTGAYGYTF.

This clone was observed once. The genes are TRBV6-2 or TRBV6-3 and TRBJ1-2, with D unclear. V was pared by 2 bases and J by 4 bases, with 5 bases between. The CDR3 is 12 amino acids. Germline V gives CDR1 MNHEY, CDR2 SVGEGT. In DNA form, the CDR3 reads TGTGCCAGCAGTTACCCGAGCTATGGCTACACCTTC. It encodes CASSYPSYGYTF.

The chain couples TRBV7-9 to TRBJ1-2, with D unclear. CDR3 length: 17 amino acids. CDR1 and CDR2 (germline): SEHNR, FQNEAQ (reference sequence). The V end lost 4 bases, the J end lost 5 bases, and 23 bases lay between the germline ends. The CDR3 region has the DNA TGTGCCAGCAGCTCCACCCAAGAGGGTGGGATTAGATATGGCTACACCTTC. It is translated as CASSSTQEGGIRYGYTF.

This clone came up a few times. The chain links TRBV28 to TRBJ1-5; D is possibly TRBD1 (6 bases). Germline assignment: CDR1 MDHEN and CDR2 SYDVKM. Trimming cost V 3 bases and J 6 bases, with 18 bases left between them. The CDR3 covers 16 residues. The CDR3 DNA follows: TGTGCCAGCAGTTTTGGGACACTAGATAGGATTCAGCCCCAGCATTTT. Its protein is CASSFGTLDRIQPQHF.

The chain has TRBV6-6 and TRBJ2-3; D is ambiguous. Germline CDR1 and CDR2: MNHNY and SVGAGI (reference sequence). The ends were cut back, 2 bases at V and 6 bases at J, with 18 bases in the middle. The CDR3 runs 16 residues. CDR3 amino acids: CASSYGHSSIGDTQYF. The CDR3 DNA sequence: TGTGCCAGCAGTTACGGCCATTCCTCAATTGGGGATACGCAGTATTTT.

V gene TRBV18 combines with J gene TRBJ1-1; no clear D. This CDR3 has 12 amino acids. Germline V gene data show CDR1 as KGHSH and CDR2 as LQKENI. The germline V and J ends were trimmed by 6 bases and 4 bases, with 9 bases remaining between them. CDR3: CASSKSSTEAFF. The CDR3 DNA is TGTGCCAGCTCTAAGAGCAGCACTGAAGCTTTCTTT.

The rearrangement joins TRBV14 to TRBJ1-1; D possibly corresponds to TRBD1 (6 bases). Between the trimmed V and J ends, which lost 6 bases and 0 bases, there was a span of 11 bases. Looked up from germline, CDR1 is SGHDN and CDR2 is FVKESK. The length of the CDR3 is 14 residues. The CDR3 DNA reads as TGTGCCAGCAGGGACAGTGCCATGAACACTGAAGCTTTCTTT. This encodes CASRDSAMNTEAFF.

The chain joins TRBV7-9 to TRBJ1-3; 9 bases match TRBD1. Germline-derived CDR1 and CDR2 are SEHNR and FQNEAQ (reference sequence). The CDR3 is made up of 16 amino acids. The V segment lost 2 bases and the J segment 3 bases; nucleotides outside the gene matches: 5. CDR3 loop: CASSLRDRVFGNTIYF. The CDR3 region has the DNA TGTGCCAGCAGCTTAAGGGACAGGGTATTTGGAAACACCATATATTTT.

The gene calls are TRBV5-1 and TRBJ1-2; D unresolved. The CDR3 totals 16 residues. V gave up 3 bases and J gave up 5 bases, with 20 bases separating them. CDR1 and CDR2 from the germline V gene are SGHRS and YFSETQ. Here the CDR3 reads CASSSLGSGEGYGYTF. Here the CDR3 DNA reads TGCGCCAGCAGCTCACTAGGATCGGGAGAAGGTTATGGCTACACCTTC.